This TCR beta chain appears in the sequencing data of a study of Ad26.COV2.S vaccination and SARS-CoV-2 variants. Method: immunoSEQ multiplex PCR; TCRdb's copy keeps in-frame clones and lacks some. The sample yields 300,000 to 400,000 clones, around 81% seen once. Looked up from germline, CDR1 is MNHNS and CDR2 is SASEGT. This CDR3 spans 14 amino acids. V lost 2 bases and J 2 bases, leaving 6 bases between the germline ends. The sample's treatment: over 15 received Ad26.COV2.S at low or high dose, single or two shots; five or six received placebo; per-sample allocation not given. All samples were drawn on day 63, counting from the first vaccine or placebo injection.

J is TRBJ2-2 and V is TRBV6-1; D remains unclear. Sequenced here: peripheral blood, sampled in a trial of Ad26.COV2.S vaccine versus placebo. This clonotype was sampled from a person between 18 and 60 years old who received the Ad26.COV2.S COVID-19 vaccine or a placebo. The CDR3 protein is CASSEQVNTGELFF. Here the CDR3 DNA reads TGTGCCAGCAGTGAACAGGTTAACACCGGGGAGCTGTTTTTT.